This T cell receptor (beta chain) was identified during a study of PD-1 blockade in mismatch repair-deficient tumors. In the study overall: Patients had about a dozen mismatch repair-deficient cancer types and were previously treated and progressing.

Comment on this clone: Its matching antigen is unknown.

Sample time point: roughly 11-day in vitro stimulation with candidate neoantigen peptide 5. TCR sequencing covered a few patients who responded to pembrolizumab. The repertoire was sequenced with immunoSEQ multiplex PCR; TCRdb's copy has only in-frame clones and lacks some. The sample has approximately 15,000 clones; around 80% are singletons. The CDR3 is made up of 17 amino acids. Germline V gene lookup returns CDR1 ENHRY and CDR2 SYGVKD. V lost 3 bases to trimming and J lost 3 bases; unmatched junction nucleotides: 7. J is TRBJ2-1 and V is TRBV10-3; 11 positions agree with TRBD2. The input for sequencing was cells cultured in vitro, taken from a patient treated with pembrolizumab. The receptor comes from an adult with mismatch repair-deficient cancer. The CDR3: CAISELGTSGFYNEQFF. The CDR3 coding sequence is TGTGCCATCAGTGAACTGGGGACTAGCGGTTTCTACAATGAGCAGTTCTTC.